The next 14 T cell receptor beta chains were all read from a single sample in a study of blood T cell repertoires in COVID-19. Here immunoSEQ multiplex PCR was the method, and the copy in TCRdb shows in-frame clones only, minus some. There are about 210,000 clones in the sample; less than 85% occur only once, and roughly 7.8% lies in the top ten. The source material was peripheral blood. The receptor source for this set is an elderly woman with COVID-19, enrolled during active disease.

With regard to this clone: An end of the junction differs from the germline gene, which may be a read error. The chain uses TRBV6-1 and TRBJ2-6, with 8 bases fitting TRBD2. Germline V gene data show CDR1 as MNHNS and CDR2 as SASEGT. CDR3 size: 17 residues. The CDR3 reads CASCDGGGGAGANVLTF. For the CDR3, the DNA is TGTGCCAGCTGTGACGGGGGGGGCGGGGCCGGGGCCAACGTCCTGACTTTC.

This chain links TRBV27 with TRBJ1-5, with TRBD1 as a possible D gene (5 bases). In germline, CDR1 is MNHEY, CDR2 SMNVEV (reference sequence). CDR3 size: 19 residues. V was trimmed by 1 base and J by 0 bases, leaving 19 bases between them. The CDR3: CASSLFARERVYSNQPQHF. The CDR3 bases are TGTGCCAGCAGTTTATTCGCCAGGGAAAGAGTATATAGCAATCAGCCCCAGCATTTT.

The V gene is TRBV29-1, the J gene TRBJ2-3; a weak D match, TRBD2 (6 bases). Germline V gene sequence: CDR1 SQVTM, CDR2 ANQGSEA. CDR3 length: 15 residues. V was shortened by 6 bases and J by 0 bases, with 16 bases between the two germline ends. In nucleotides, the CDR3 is TGCAGCGTGGGTGGGACTCCCTCTAGCACAGATACGCAGTATTTT. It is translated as CSVGGTPSSTDTQYF.

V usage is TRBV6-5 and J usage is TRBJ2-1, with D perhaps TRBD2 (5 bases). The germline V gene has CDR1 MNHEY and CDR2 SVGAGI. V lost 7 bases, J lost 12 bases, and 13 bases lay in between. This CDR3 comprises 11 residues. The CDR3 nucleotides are TGTGCCAGCAAATTGGACTCCAGGCAGTTCTTC. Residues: CASKLDSRQFF.

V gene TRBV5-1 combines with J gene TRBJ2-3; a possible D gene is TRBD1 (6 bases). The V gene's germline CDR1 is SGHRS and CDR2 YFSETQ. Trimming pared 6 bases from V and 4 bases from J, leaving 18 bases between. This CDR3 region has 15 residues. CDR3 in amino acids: CASNTGSISADTQYF. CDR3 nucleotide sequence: TGCGCCAGCAACACAGGGAGCATTTCGGCAGATACGCAGTATTTT.

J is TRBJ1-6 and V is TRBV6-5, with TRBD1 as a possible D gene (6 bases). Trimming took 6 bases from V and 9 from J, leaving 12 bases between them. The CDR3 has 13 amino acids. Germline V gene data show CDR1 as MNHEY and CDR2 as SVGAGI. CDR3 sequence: CASRETGSSPLHF. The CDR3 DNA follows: TGTGCCAGCAGGGAGACAGGTTCTTCACCCCTCCACTTT.

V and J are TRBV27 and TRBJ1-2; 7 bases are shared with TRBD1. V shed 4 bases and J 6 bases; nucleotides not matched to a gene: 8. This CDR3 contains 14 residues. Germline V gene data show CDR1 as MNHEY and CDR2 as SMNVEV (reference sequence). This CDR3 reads CASSSTDRVNGYTF. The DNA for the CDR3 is TGTGCCAGCAGTTCCACCGACAGGGTGAATGGCTACACCTTC.

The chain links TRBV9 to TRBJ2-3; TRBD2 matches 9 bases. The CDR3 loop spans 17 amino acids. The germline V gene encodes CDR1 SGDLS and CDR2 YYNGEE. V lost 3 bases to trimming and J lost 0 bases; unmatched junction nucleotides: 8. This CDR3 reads CASSDWGTSLSTDTQYF. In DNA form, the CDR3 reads TGTGCCAGCAGCGATTGGGGGACTAGCCTGAGCACAGATACGCAGTATTTT.

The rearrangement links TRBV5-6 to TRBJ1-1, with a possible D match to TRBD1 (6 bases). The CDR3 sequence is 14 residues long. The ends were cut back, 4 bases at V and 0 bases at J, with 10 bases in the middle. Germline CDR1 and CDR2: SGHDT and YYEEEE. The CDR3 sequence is CASSPTGLNTEAFF. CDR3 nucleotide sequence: TGTGCCAGCAGCCCGACAGGATTGAACACTGAAGCTTTCTTT.

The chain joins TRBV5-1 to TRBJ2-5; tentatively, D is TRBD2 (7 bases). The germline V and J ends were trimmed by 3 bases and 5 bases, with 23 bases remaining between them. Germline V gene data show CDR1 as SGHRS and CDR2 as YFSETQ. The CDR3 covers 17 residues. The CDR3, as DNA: TGCGCCAGCAGCTCCGTATTAATCGTGGGGGGGCCGGAGACCCAGTACTTC. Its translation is CASSSVLIVGGPETQYF.

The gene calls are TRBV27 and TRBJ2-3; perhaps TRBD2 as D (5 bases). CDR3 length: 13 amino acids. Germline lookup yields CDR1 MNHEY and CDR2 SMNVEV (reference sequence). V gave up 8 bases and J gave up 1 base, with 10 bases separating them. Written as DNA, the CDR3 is TGTGCCAGCTGCAATAGCGGCACAGATACGCAGTATTTT. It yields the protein CASCNSGTDTQYF.

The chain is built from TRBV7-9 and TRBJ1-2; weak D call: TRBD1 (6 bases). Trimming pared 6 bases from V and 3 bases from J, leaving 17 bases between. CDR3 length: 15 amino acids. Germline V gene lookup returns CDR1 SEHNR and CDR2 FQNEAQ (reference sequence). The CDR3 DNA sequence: TGTGCCAGCAGTCCACCGACAGGAGCCTACTATGGCTACACCTTC. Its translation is CASSPPTGAYYGYTF.

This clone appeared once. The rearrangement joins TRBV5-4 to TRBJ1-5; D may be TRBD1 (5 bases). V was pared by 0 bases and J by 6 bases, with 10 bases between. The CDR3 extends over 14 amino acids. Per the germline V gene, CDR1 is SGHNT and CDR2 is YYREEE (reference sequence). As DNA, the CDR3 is TGTGCCAGCAGCTTGGGGGGCGGGAGTCAGCCCCAGCATTTT. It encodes CASSLGGGSQPQHF.

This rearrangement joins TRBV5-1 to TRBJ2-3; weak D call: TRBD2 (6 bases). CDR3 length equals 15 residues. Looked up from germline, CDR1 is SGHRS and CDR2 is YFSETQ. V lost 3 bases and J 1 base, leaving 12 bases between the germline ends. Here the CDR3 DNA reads TGCGCCAGCAGCTCCGACCCGGGAGGCACAGATACGCAGTATTTT. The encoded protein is CASSSDPGGTDTQYF.